What follows describes a single TCR beta chain. Its specificity is not known. It was the library that attached unique molecular identifiers to individual cDNA molecules. TCRdb ran MiXCR on the RACE reads and lists one entry per CDR3 protein. The sample gives roughly 200,000 distinct CDR3 sequences, around 25% of which show up once; roughly 2.3% is in the top ten. The sample originates from a study of human T cells and chemical hapten exposure. Overall study context: Patients had diphenylcyclopropenone applied to the scalp weekly throughout the roughly 24-week study. Patch testing was performed with 0.01% DPC on the upper back, with reading at 6 days.

Specified time point: patch test 3, about 24 weeks after DPC sensitization. The treatment here: therapeutic diphenylcyclopropenone sensitization with weekly scalp DPC. CDR3 length equals 13 residues. Trimming shortened V by 3 bases and J by 8 bases, and 13 bases separated the two germline ends. Study-level points and caveats: Every donor had alopecia, and their immune response may therefore differ from healthy people's.

The input for sequencing was whole blood, taken in connection with sensitization to the hapten diphenylcyclopropenone (DPC). This chain connects TRBV12-3 or TRBV12-4 to TRBJ1-2; the D gene is possibly TRBD1 (5 bases). This receptor was taken from a woman between 40 and 50 years old with alopecia areata. Some clones in this sample may be carry-over from other donors' samples. As DNA, the CDR3 is TGTGCCAGCAGTTTCGGTCAGGGAGGAGGCTACACCTTC. It translates to CASSFGQGGGYTF.